The 30 T cell receptor beta chains given below trace back to one sample, sequenced in a study of blood T cell repertoires in COVID-19. This table comes from immunoSEQ multiplex PCR, and its TCRdb copy is limited to in-frame clones, with some not included. The data hold 60,000 to 85,000 clones, with 85% to 90% observed a single time. Material for sequencing was peripheral blood. The receptor source for this set is a woman aged 45-59 years with active COVID-19.

The chain combines TRBV24-1 with TRBJ2-2, with TRBD1 matching over 7 bases. The CDR3 extends over 14 amino acids. Per germline, CDR1 KGHDR and CDR2 SFDVKD. Unmatched junction bases numbered 3, after V lost 5 bases and J lost 4 bases. The chain's CDR3 is CATSGSGGTGELFF. As DNA, the CDR3 is TGTGCCACCAGTGGGTCAGGGGGCACCGGGGAGCTGTTTTTT.

The genes are TRBV6-1 and TRBJ2-3, with 10 positions matching TRBD2. The length of the CDR3 is 15 residues. Unmatched junction bases numbered 6, after V lost 2 bases and J lost 7 bases. Germline CDR1 is MNHNS and CDR2 is SASEGT. The DNA of the CDR3 is TGTGCCAGCAGTGAAATGTCTAGCGGGAGAAATACGCAGTATTTT. It specifies CASSEMSSGRNTQYF.

The rearrangement links TRBV11-3 to TRBJ2-7, with TRBD2 matching 9 bases. The V gene's germline CDR1 is SGHNT and CDR2 YENEEA. The CDR3 totals 13 residues. V was pared by 4 bases and J by 7 bases, with 5 bases of the junction left unmatched. The CDR3, as DNA: TGTGCCAGCAGCTGGCTAGCGGGAAGTGAGCAGTACTTC. Protein product: CASSWLAGSEQYF.

For this clone: One junction end disagrees with the germline gene, perhaps due to a read error. Other DNA sequences in the sample encode the same CDR3. The chain links TRBV9 to TRBJ2-2; TRBD2 matches 12 bases. Germline assignment: CDR1 SGDLS and CDR2 YYNGEE. CDR3 length equals 16 residues. The CDR3 DNA reads as TGTGCCAGCAGCGCGCTAGCGGGAGGGAACACCGGGGAACTGTTTTTT. Translating it yields CASSALAGGNTGELFF.

CDR3 in DNA: TGTGCCAGCAGTTACAGGGAGGGGATGAACACTGAAGCTTTCTTT. This sequence encodes CASSYREGMNTEAFF. The J gene is TRBJ1-1, the V gene TRBV6-2 or TRBV6-3; maybe TRBD1 (5 bases). Germline lookup yields CDR1 MNHEY and CDR2 SVGEGT. This CDR3 is built from 15 residues. V was clipped by 2 bases and J by 0 bases, with 10 bases between them.

The chain joins TRBV19 to TRBJ2-6; no clear D. V lost 4 bases and J 0 bases, leaving 25 bases between the germline ends. Germline-derived CDR1 and CDR2 are LNHDA and SQIVND (reference sequence). The CDR3 sequence is 21 residues long. CDR3 sequence reads: CASSNSGIGQFSNSGANVLTF. DNA of the CDR3: TGTGCCAGTAGTAACTCGGGTATCGGTCAGTTCTCTAACTCTGGGGCCAACGTCCTGACTTTC.

The rearrangement joins TRBV4-1 to TRBJ1-5; the D gene is possibly TRBD1 (6 bases). The CDR3 is made up of 16 amino acids. V was trimmed by 0 bases and J by 2 bases, leaving 11 bases between them. Germline CDR1 is MGHRA and CDR2 is YSYEKL. The CDR3 DNA reads TGCGCCAGCAGCCAAGATGCCAGGGGAGGCAATCAGCCCCAGCATTTT. It yields the protein CASSQDARGGNQPQHF.

This chain connects TRBV7-9 to TRBJ1-4; D not certain. The CDR3 totals 14 residues. Trimming stripped 3 bases from V and 3 bases from J, with 8 bases between. Germline V gene data show CDR1 as SEHNR and CDR2 as FQNEAQ (reference sequence). CDR3 in DNA: TGTGCCAGCAGCTTTAGTTCTGCTAATGAAAAACTGTTTTTT. Translated, it gives CASSFSSANEKLFF.

This chain links TRBV20-1 with TRBJ2-7; TRBD2 is a possible D gene (5 bases). The CDR3 covers 15 residues. CDR1 is DFQATT and CDR2 is SNEGSKA in the germline V gene (reference sequence). V was shortened by 3 bases and J by 1 base, with 16 bases between the two germline ends. The CDR3, as DNA: TGCAGTGCTAGTCGCACCTTCGGGGAGTCCTACGAGCAGTACTTC. Amino acids: CSASRTFGESYEQYF.

This clone came up a few times. The rearrangement links TRBV27 to TRBJ2-7, with TRBD2 matching over 7 bases. V dropped 6 bases and J dropped 3; count of bases not matched to a gene: 11. The germline CDR1 and CDR2 sequences are MNHEY and SMNVEV (reference sequence). CDR3 size: 15 residues. The CDR3 here is CASRVTSAPNYEQYF. As DNA, the CDR3 is TGTGCCAGCAGAGTTACTAGCGCGCCAAACTACGAGCAGTACTTC.

The chain uses TRBV24-1 and TRBJ2-3, with a possible D match to TRBD2 (6 bases). Germline CDR1 and CDR2: KGHDR and SFDVKD. The CDR3 is made up of 14 amino acids. The germline V and J ends were trimmed by 6 bases and 0 bases, with 9 bases remaining between them. The CDR3 sequence: CATSPGTSTDTQYF. CDR3 DNA sequence: TGTGCCACCAGTCCAGGGACTAGCACAGATACGCAGTATTTT.

The V call is TRBV7-9, the J call TRBJ1-1; 8 bases agree with TRBD1. This CDR3 comprises 12 residues. Per germline, CDR1 SEHNR and CDR2 FQNEAQ (reference sequence). The J segment lost 4 bases and the V segment lost 6 bases, leaving 1 base of the junction unmatched. In DNA, the CDR3 is TGTGCCAGCAGAACAGGGGGCACTGAAGCTTTCTTT. The encoded protein is CASRTGGTEAFF. The entire variable domain, with the rest obtained from reference TRBV7-9 and TRBJ1-1, is as follows: DTGVSQNPRHKITKRGQNVTFRCDPISEHNRLYWYRQTLGQGPEFLTYFQNEAQLEKSRLLSDRFSAERPKGSFSTLEIQRTEQGDSAMYLCASRTGGTEAFFGQGTRLTVV.

This clone was recorded only once. The V call is TRBV30, the J call TRBJ2-2, with TRBD1 as a possible D gene (5 bases). V lost 3 bases, J lost 1 base, and 9 bases lay in between. The CDR3 has 14 residues. Germline V gives CDR1 GTSNPN, CDR2 SVGIG (reference sequence). For the CDR3, the DNA is TGTGCCTGGAGCTATACAGGGAACACCGGGGAGCTGTTTTTT. Protein: CAWSYTGNTGELFF.

J is TRBJ2-2 and V is TRBV6-5; the D gene is possibly TRBD2 (5 bases). This CDR3 comprises 15 residues. The germline gives CDR1 MNHEY, CDR2 SVGAGI. The V end lost 0 bases, the J end lost 7 bases, and 12 bases lay between the germline ends. CDR3 sequence reads: CASSYSPGNDGELFF. The CDR3 coding sequence is TGTGCCAGCAGTTACTCGCCCGGGAACGACGGGGAGCTGTTTTTT.

The chain links TRBV5-1 to TRBJ2-1; possible D gene TRBD2, 6 bases. The ends were cut back, 2 bases at V and 7 bases at J, with 19 bases in the middle. Germline CDR1 is SGHRS and CDR2 is YFSETQ. This CDR3 contains 16 residues. CDR3 coding DNA: TGCGCCAGCAGCTTACCGGGACTCACACCCGGGAATGAGCAGTTCTTC. Amino acids: CASSLPGLTPGNEQFF. Drawing the rest from reference TRBV5-1 and TRBJ2-1, the complete variable domain is KAGVTQTPRYLIKTRGQQVTLSCSPISGHRSVSWYQQTPGQGLQFLFEYFSETQRNKGNFPGRFSGRQFSNSRSEMNVSTLELGDSALYLCASSLPGLTPGNEQFFGPGTRLTVL.

The rearrangement joins TRBV5-1 to TRBJ2-7; D possibly corresponds to TRBD2 (6 bases). V lost 4 bases and J 0 bases, leaving 14 bases between the germline ends. CDR1 is SGHRS, CDR2 YFSETQ, per germline. CDR3 length: 15 amino acids. For the CDR3, the DNA is TGCGCCAGCAGCCCCCGGACTATCCCCTCCTACGAGCAGTACTTC. Translated, it gives CASSPRTIPSYEQYF.

The V and J genes are TRBV6-5 and TRBJ1-1; D is perhaps TRBD1 (6 bases). The CDR3 contains 14 residues. The ends were cut back, 5 bases at V and 0 bases at J, with 10 bases in the middle. Germline-derived CDR1 and CDR2 are MNHEY and SVGAGI. The CDR3 sequence is CASSQDSLNTEAFF. The CDR3 coding sequence is TGTGCCAGCAGTCAGGACAGCTTGAACACTGAAGCTTTCTTT.

This chain links TRBV2 with TRBJ2-1, with 10 bases matching TRBD2. The CDR3 loop spans 15 amino acids. In germline, CDR1 is SNHLY, CDR2 FYNNEI. Losses at the gene ends were 5 bases for V and 6 bases for J; bases not matched to a gene: 7. The CDR3: CASSFPSGGGNEQFF. The DNA for the CDR3 is TGTGCCAGCAGTTTTCCTAGCGGGGGAGGCAATGAGCAGTTCTTC.

V and J are TRBV7-8 and TRBJ2-1, with D possibly matching TRBD1 (5 bases). The CDR3 has 14 amino acids. Germline V gene lookup returns CDR1 SGHVS and CDR2 FQNEAQ. With 5 bases removed from V and 7 bases from J, the gap between germline ends came to 15 bases. The CDR3 sequence: CASSPGFPGNEQFF. CDR3 in DNA: TGTGCCAGCAGCCCCGGGTTCCCAGGGAATGAGCAGTTCTTC.

V is TRBV10-2 and J is TRBJ2-3; TRBD2 aligns across 8 bases. CDR3 length equals 14 residues. Germline CDR1 and CDR2: WSHSY and SAAADI. Unmatched junction bases numbered 10, after V lost 5 bases and J lost 9 bases. The CDR3 reads CASSPSSGSSTQYF. The CDR3 DNA is TGCGCCAGCAGTCCTTCGAGCGGGAGTTCCACGCAGTATTTT.

The gene calls are TRBV30 and TRBJ2-3; possible D gene TRBD2, 5 bases. The CDR3 has 12 residues. Germline CDR1 and CDR2: GTSNPN and SVGIG (reference sequence). Deletions cut 6 bases from V and 4 bases from J, with 11 bases between. The CDR3 DNA reads as TGTGCCTGCCGGGGTGCTCCAGATACGCAGTATTTT. It is translated as CACRGAPDTQYF.

The chain has TRBV9 and TRBJ1-6; D call uncertain. CDR1 is SGDLS, CDR2 YYNGEE, per germline. Trimming took off 0 bases at V and 8 bases at J, with 9 bases between the two ends. The length of the CDR3 is 14 residues. In DNA form, the CDR3 reads TGTGCCAGCAGCGTAGAGCTCGAGGATTCACCCCTCCACTTT. It translates to CASSVELEDSPLHF.

This clone has just a few counts. The J gene is TRBJ1-5, the V gene TRBV6-5; possibly TRBD1 for D (6 bases). The CDR3 is made up of 14 amino acids. V shed 6 bases and J shed 0 bases, with 9 bases lying between them. Germline loops: CDR1 MNHEY, CDR2 SVGAGI. CDR3 nucleotide sequence: TGTGCCAGCAGCCCCAGGGGTAGCAATCAGCCCCAGCATTTT. This translates into CASSPRGSNQPQHF.

The V call is TRBV5-1, the J call TRBJ2-1; TRBD2 matches at 8 bases. The CDR3 runs to 14 residues. V shed 0 bases, J shed 14 bases, and the junction held 10 bases outside the gene matches. Germline values: CDR1 SGHRS, CDR2 YFSETQ. CDR3 in DNA: TGCGCCAGCAGCTTGGAATTGGCCGCGGGAGGAGAGTTCTTC. Its translation is CASSLELAAGGEFF.

This clone has just one count. The chain is built from TRBV11-2 and TRBJ2-7, with a possible D match to TRBD2 (5 bases). The CDR3 consists of 14 residues. V was trimmed by 3 bases and J by 0 bases, leaving 9 bases between them. Looked up from germline, CDR1 is SGHAT and CDR2 is FQNNGV. CDR3 nucleotides: TGTGCCAGCAGCTTCCTAGAGGGCTCCTACGAGCAGTACTTC. It yields the protein CASSFLEGSYEQYF.

The rearrangement joins TRBV28 to TRBJ1-2; possibly TRBD1 for D (6 bases). CDR1 and CDR2 (germline): MDHEN, SYDVKM. Trimming removed 6 bases at V and 4 bases at J, with 15 bases between. This CDR3 has 14 residues. DNA for the CDR3: TGTGCCAGCAGGGGAAGGGGGTACCCCTATGGCTACACCTTC. This encodes CASRGRGYPYGYTF.

The chain combines TRBV27 with TRBJ2-1, with a possible D match to TRBD1 (6 bases). The CDR3 covers 14 residues. The germline V and J ends were trimmed by 5 bases and 6 bases, with 14 bases remaining between them. Germline assignment: CDR1 MNHEY and CDR2 SMNVEV (reference sequence). The CDR3 loop reads CASSPHRDPNEQFF. Here the CDR3 DNA reads TGTGCCAGCAGTCCTCACAGGGACCCCAATGAGCAGTTCTTC.

V and J are TRBV19 and TRBJ1-1; D remains unclear. The CDR3 runs to 15 residues. CDR1 LNHDA and CDR2 SQIVND come from the germline V gene (reference sequence). V lost 7 bases and J 2 bases, leaving 17 bases between the germline ends. CDR3 coding DNA: TGTGCCAGTACCACGACTTGGACTCAAAACACTGAAGCTTTCTTT. It codes for CASTTTWTQNTEAFF.

The chain joins TRBV7-8 to TRBJ2-3; 9 nucleotides agree with TRBD2. The CDR3 extends over 15 amino acids. Germline V lookup: CDR1 SGHVS, CDR2 FQNEAQ. V was pared by 5 bases and J by 6 bases, with 9 bases of the junction left unmatched. CDR3 bases: TGTGCCAGCAGCCAGATAGCGGGAGTAGGGGATACGCAGTATTTT. This codes for CASSQIAGVGDTQYF.

The chain couples TRBV5-4 to TRBJ2-5; possible D gene TRBD2, 6 bases. The CDR3 length is 13 residues. Trimming stripped 0 bases from V and 7 bases from J, with 10 bases between. Germline CDR1 is SGHNT and CDR2 is YYREEE (reference sequence). For the CDR3, the DNA is TGTGCCAGCAGCTTGGAGGGGACTGGGACCCAGTACTTC. Encoded protein: CASSLEGTGTQYF. The whole variable domain, filled in from reference TRBV5-4 and TRBJ2-5, reads ETGVTQSPTHLIKTRGQQVTLRCSSQSGHNTVSWYQQALGQGPQFIFQYYREEENGRGNFPPRFSGLQFPNYSSELNVNALELDDSALYLCASSLEGTGTQYFGPGTRLLVL.